This T cell receptor (beta chain) was observed in a study of CD8 T cells in Susac syndrome. CD8+ and CD4+ T cells circulating in blood were sequenced for TCR beta. Age- and sex-matched healthy donors served as the control group. TEMRA cells were FACS-enriched, while CD8+ and CD4+ T cells were negatively isolated. CDR1 and CDR2 (germline): MNHEY, SVGEGT. The CDR3 loop spans 14 amino acids. This clonotype has just one count. Sequence at one end of the junction differs from germline and may be a read error. Random hexamers were used to reverse transcribe an amount of roughly 0.45 to 1 ug RNA. Amplification of TCR beta CDR3 across 54 Vbeta and 13 Jbeta was performed with immunoSEQ multiplex PCR. In TCRdb, the immunoSEQ multiplex PCR reads were re-called with MiXCR into one record per CDR3 protein. The table records around 150,000 distinct CDR3 sequences, around 94% of them present only once.

Sequencing was done on a sample of CD8+ T cells from PBMCs. The receptor was isolated from a human donor in good health. This chain joins TRBV6-2 or TRBV6-3 and TRBJ2-1; a possible D gene is TRBD2 (5 bases). The CDR3 nucleotides read TGTGCCAGCACCCCCGAAGGGATATCTAGCATCTCGGTCTTC. Protein sequence: CASTPEGISSISVF.